This T cell receptor beta chain derives from a study of cytomegalovirus exposure and HLA in healthy donors. With 60 Vbeta and 13 Jbeta primers, the PCR was carried out. Data came from immunoSEQ multiplex PCR; TCRdb stores just in-frame clones and leaves some out. Of tens of thousands of clones listed, roughly 81% are singletons. The CDR3 has 13 amino acids. V dropped 3 bases and J dropped 6; count of bases not matched to a gene: 4. CDR1 and CDR2 from the germline V gene are MNHEY and SMNVEV (reference sequence). The clonotype was recovered from a young woman in good health and CMV-seropositive. The source material was PBMCs. This chain joins TRBV27 and TRBJ1-2; 7 bases map to TRBD1. CDR3 sequence reads: CASSLQGVDGYTF. Here the CDR3 DNA reads TGTGCCAGCAGTTTGCAGGGGGTGGATGGCTACACCTTC.